One and the same sample provided the 16 T cell receptor beta chains below, sequenced in a study of T cell clusters in autoimmune cytopenias. Multiplex touch-down PCR amplified TRB using TRB-A and TRB-B pools in one tube. After re-calling the multiplex PCR reads, TCRdb lists one entry per CDR3 protein, DNA absent. The sample's table shows 7,000 to 8,000 distinct CDR3 sequences. TRB was amplified from roughly 250 ng of peripheral blood genomic DNA per sample. Sequencing was performed on peripheral blood. All receptors come from a human donor with an autoimmune cytopenia or autoimmune hepatitis (not recorded which).

In terms of frequency, this clonotype is medium-sized. The chain joins TRBV29-1 to TRBJ1-2; the TCRdb call, TRBD1, lacks DNA for checking. Germline CDR1 and CDR2: SQVTM and ANQGSEA. The CDR3 is 13 residues long. Here the CDR3 reads CSVEEDRGLGYTF.

The gene calls are TRBV11-1 and TRBJ1-4; the D call of TRBD1 rests on TCRdb alone, since no DNA is present to check it. The germline gives CDR1 SGHAT, CDR2 FQDESV (reference sequence). The CDR3 totals 15 residues. The chain's CDR3 is CASSLGQGADEKLFF.

This CDR3 reads CASSTGTGEANEQFF. J is TRBJ2-1 and V is TRBV6-6; the TCRdb call, TRBD1, lacks DNA for checking. CDR1 is MNHNY and CDR2 is SVGAGI in the germline V gene (reference sequence). This CDR3 is 15 amino acids long.

The gene calls are TRBV12-3 or TRBV12-4 and TRBJ1-4. The CDR3 extends over 13 amino acids. The CDR3 sequence: CASSFWSDEKLFF.

V gene TRBV19 combines with J gene TRBJ1-1; checking the TCRdb D call of TRBD1 is not possible without DNA. The CDR3 is 15 residues long. Germline CDR1 is LNHDA and CDR2 is SQIVND (reference sequence). The CDR3 protein is CASKTSGRMNTEAFF.

V and J are TRBV18 and TRBJ2-7. The CDR3 runs 15 residues. Germline V gene sequence: CDR1 KGHSH, CDR2 LQKENI. The chain's CDR3 is CASSPRAEMAYEQYF.

Its frequency marks this clonotype as medium-sized. The chain is built from TRBV19 and TRBJ2-1; the D call of TRBD2 rests on TCRdb alone, since no DNA is present to check it. Germline V gene data show CDR1 as LNHDA and CDR2 as SQIVND (reference sequence). The CDR3 runs 12 residues. The CDR3 region is CATTRGNNEQFF.

This sequence joins TRBV6-1 and TRBJ1-2; TCRdb names TRBD1, which stays unverified in the absence of DNA. The CDR3 loop spans 15 amino acids. The germline V gene has CDR1 MNHNS and CDR2 SASEGT. Here the CDR3 reads CASSESTGINYGYTF.

This clonotype counts as medium-sized by frequency. The rearrangement joins TRBV6-5 to TRBJ2-5; as DNA is missing, the TRBD1 call by TCRdb cannot be tested. The CDR3 is made up of 15 amino acids. Germline V CDR1 and CDR2: MNHEY, SVGAGI. Here the CDR3 reads CASSPSGGQGGPSVF.

The rearrangement joins TRBV19 to TRBJ1-5. This CDR3 comprises 15 residues. Looked up from germline, CDR1 is LNHDA and CDR2 is SQIVND (reference sequence). The CDR3 protein is CASSISGRSNQPQHF.

The V call is TRBV5-4, the J call TRBJ2-1; TCRdb reports TRBD2, a call that lacks DNA to check it against. Looked up from germline, CDR1 is SGHNT and CDR2 is YYREEE (reference sequence). The CDR3 loop spans 15 amino acids. The CDR3 protein is CASSLGLARINEQFF.

This chain joins TRBV19 and TRBJ1-2; TCRdb designates TRBD1, a call that cannot be tested without DNA. This CDR3 contains 16 residues. Germline V lookup: CDR1 LNHDA, CDR2 SQIVND (reference sequence). The CDR3: CASSTGLGARKGGYTF.

By frequency, this clonotype is medium-sized. The genes are TRBV15 and TRBJ2-1; lacking DNA, the TRBD2 call made by TCRdb goes unchecked. The CDR3 spans 15 residues. Germline CDR1 and CDR2: LNHNV and YYDKDF (reference sequence). CDR3: CATSRFSGSYNEQFF. Looking up the rest from reference TRBV15 and TRBJ2-1 gives the full variable domain: DAMVIQNPRYQVTQFGKPVTLSCSQTLNHNVMYWYQQKSSQAPKLLFHYYDKDFNNEADTPDNFQSRRPNTSFCFLDIRSPGLGDTAMYLCATSRFSGSYNEQFFGPGTRLTVL.

This clonotype is labeled medium-sized based on frequency. The chain combines TRBV28 with TRBJ2-5; the D call from TCRdb, TRBD2, cannot be confirmed without DNA. CDR1 MDHEN and CDR2 SYDVKM come from the germline V gene. This CDR3 is built from 16 residues. The CDR3 loop reads CASSLMSGRAAETQYF.

J is TRBJ2-2 and V is TRBV12-3 or TRBV12-4; TCRdb picks TRBD1, but there is no DNA to check that call. The CDR3 spans 14 residues. The CDR3 sequence: CASPWGGRTGELFF.

The chain joins TRBV20-1 to TRBJ1-2; no DNA is available, so the TRBD1 call from TCRdb remains unchecked. Germline CDR1 is DFQATT and CDR2 is SNEGSKA (reference sequence). CDR3 length: 15 amino acids. The chain's CDR3 is CSAAKSSGTGSGYTF.